Listed below are T cell receptor beta chains from one sample, sequenced in a study of blood T cell repertoires in COVID-19. Repertoires were generated with immunoSEQ multiplex PCR, while TCRdb's copy carries only in-frame clones and drops some. This sample has 70,000 to 90,000 clones, with roughly 82% found just once. The sequenced sample was peripheral blood. The receptors stem from a woman aged 80 or over with acute or convalescent COVID-19. Both conserved end residues are part of each CDR3. Fields, in order: clone size, V gene, J gene, D gene, CDR3 DNA, CDR3 protein. The D gene is left open where the match is weak. Rows may omit the clone size; those that give it use once, few, many or a size class.

.	TRBV5-1	TRBJ2-3	TRBD2	TGCGCCAGCAGCTTGGTCATCGGGACTAGCACGGCTGATACGCAGTATTTT	CASSLVIGTSTADTQYF
.	TRBV19	TRBJ1-2	TRBD1	TGTGCCAGTAGTACCTTACGGACAGGCGGTGGCGGCTACACCTTC	CASSTLRTGGGGYTF
.	TRBV14	TRBJ1-1	.	TGTGCCAGCAGCCAACGGAGGAACACTGAAGCTTTCTTT	CASSQRRNTEAFF
.	TRBV2	TRBJ2-5	TRBD2	TGTGCCAGCAGTGACCCCGGGAGGGCCCTCCAATTAGAGACCCAGTACTTC	CASSDPGRALQLETQYF
.	TRBV19	TRBJ1-3	TRBD1	TGTGCCAGTAGTACGGCCTCGGGACAGCCCAAATCGGGAAACACCATATATTTT	CASSTASGQPKSGNTIYF
.	TRBV18	TRBJ1-5	TRBD1	TGTGCCAGCTCACGGGACAGCCGAAGTAACAATCAGCCCCAGCATTTT	CASSRDSRSNNQPQHF
.	TRBV1	TRBJ2-3	.	TGCACCAGCAGCCAAGATCAGGGAGGAAGCACAGATACGCAGTATTTT	CTSSQDQGGSTDTQYF
.	TRBV9	TRBJ2-2	TRBD2	TGTGCCAGCACCGGAGGGGCGGGAGGGCTCACCGGGGAGCTGTTTTTT	CASTGGAGGLTGELFF
.	TRBV5-1	TRBJ2-1	TRBD2	TGCGCCAGCAGCTTTTCTAGCGGGGGTCGCAATGAGCAGTTCTTC	CASSFSSGGRNEQFF
.	TRBV3-1/TRBV3-2	TRBJ1-4	TRBD1	TGTGCCAGCAGCGGCGGGACAGGATCCGAAAAACTGTTTTTT	CASSGGTGSEKLFF
.	TRBV5-4	TRBJ1-2	.	TGTGCCAGCAGCTTGGGCAGACAGACAGCCAACTATGGCTACACCTTC	CASSLGRQTANYGYTF
.	TRBV11-1	TRBJ1-1	.	TGTGCCAGCAGCTTCCCTCCCCGTGCTGAAGCTTTCTTT	CASSFPPRAEAFF
few	TRBV4-2	TRBJ2-7	TRBD2	TGTGCCAGCAGCCCCACCGGGGGGAGGGACGAGCAGTACTTC	CASSPTGGRDEQYF
few	TRBV19	TRBJ1-6	.	TGTGCCACTGAGGGGGTTTTTGGGAATTCACCCCTCCACTTT	CATEGVFGNSPLHF
.	TRBV3-1/TRBV3-2	TRBJ2-7	.	TGTGCCAGCAGCCACCAAGGAGGGGGCCCGGGTGGAGAGCAGTACTTC	CASSHQGGGPGGEQYF
.	TRBV24-1	TRBJ2-1	.	TGTGCCACCAGTGATCGACAGGGAGGCAATGAGCAGTTCTTC	CATSDRQGGNEQFF
.	TRBV19	TRBJ1-5	TRBD1	TGTGCCAGTAGTATTACAGGGGGCGATCAGCCCCAGCATTTT	CASSITGGDQPQHF
.	TRBV18	TRBJ1-1	.	TGTGCCAGCTCACCGGGGGGTGAAGCTTTCTTT	CASSPGGEAFF
few	TRBV7-8	TRBJ2-1	TRBD1	TGTGCCAGCAGCTTAGAACAGGGACAGCGGAGTGAGCAGTTCTTC	CASSLEQGQRSEQFF
.	TRBV6-5	TRBJ1-2	.	TGTGCCAGCAGTTACTCCGGGGACTATGGCTACACCTTC	CASSYSGDYGYTF
.	TRBV7-6	TRBJ2-7	TRBD2	TGTGCCAGCAGCCCTAGCGGGCCGACCTACGAGCAGTACTTC	CASSPSGPTYEQYF
.	TRBV5-6	TRBJ2-3	.	TGTGCCAGCAGCTCTATCGGGACTACAGATACGCAGTATTTT	CASSSIGTTDTQYF
.	TRBV5-4	TRBJ1-1	TRBD1	TGTGCCAGCAGCTCGATGACAGGGAGCATGAACACTGAAGCTTTCTTT	CASSSMTGSMNTEAFF
.	TRBV5-1	TRBJ2-1	.	TGCGCCAGCAGCTCACCCGGGACATTCAATGAGCAGTTCTTC	CASSSPGTFNEQFF
.	TRBV7-2	TRBJ1-1	.	TGTGCCAGCAGCTTACAAGTCCGGGCTTTCTTT	CASSLQVRAFF
.	TRBV19	TRBJ2-7	TRBD2	TGTGCCAGTAGTGCCCCTGGGGAGGGCCGTAACGAGCAGTACTTC	CASSAPGEGRNEQYF
.	TRBV24-1	TRBJ2-1	.	TGTGCCACCCGCGACACAGGGACCTACAATGAGCAGTTCTTC	CATRDTGTYNEQFF
once	TRBV5-1	TRBJ1-4	.	TGCGCCAGCAGCTTGATGGGGCAGGAGGGGGAAAAACTGTTTTTT	CASSLMGQEGEKLFF
few	TRBV3-1/TRBV3-2	TRBJ2-7	.	TGTGCCAGCAGCCCGGGTCTAGCTCTGAACGAGCAGTACTTC	CASSPGLALNEQYF
once	TRBV19	TRBJ1-2	TRBD1	TGTGCCAGTAGTATTACTGGGGGACAGACCTATGGCTACACCTTC	CASSITGGQTYGYTF
.	TRBV6-1	TRBJ1-4	.	TGTGCCAGCAGTGACGGGTCGAGTGAAAAACTGTTTTTT	CASSDGSSEKLFF
.	TRBV4-1	TRBJ2-1	.	TGCGCCAGCAGCGAAGTGCAGGGGTCCTACAATGAGCAGTTCTTC	CASSEVQGSYNEQFF
few	TRBV5-4	TRBJ1-1	TRBD1	TGTGCCAGCAGCTGGACAGGGGGCGCTGAAGCTTTCTTT	CASSWTGGAEAFF
.	TRBV12-3/TRBV12-4	TRBJ1-5	.	TGTGCCAGCAGTTTTTTATCAGGGGAGCCCCAGCATTTT	CASSFLSGEPQHF
.	TRBV23-1	TRBJ1-2	.	TGCGCCAGCATCTCCCCCCTACGACAGCGATCTAACTATGGCTACACCTTC	CASISPLRQRSNYGYTF
.	TRBV7-2	TRBJ2-1	TRBD2	TGTGCCAGCAGCCCTCAGGGAGGGCTTAGCTACAATGAGCAGTTCTTC	CASSPQGGLSYNEQFF
few	TRBV19	TRBJ2-7	TRBD1	TGTGCCAGTAGTACGGGACAGGGCTTCGCGCAGTACTTC	CASSTGQGFAQYF
.	TRBV27	TRBJ2-7	.	TGTGCCAGCCGCGGACAGGAGGGGTCAAGGGGGTCTTACGAGCAGTACTTC	CASRGQEGSRGSYEQYF
few	TRBV2	TRBJ2-1	.	TGTGCCAGCAGACTAGCTGAGAGCTCCTACAATGAGCAGTTCTTC	CASRLAESSYNEQFF
few	TRBV5-1	TRBJ1-6	TRBD1	TGCGCCAGCAGCCGAGGACAGGGTACTTCACCCCTCCACTTT	CASSRGQGTSPLHF
.	TRBV5-1	TRBJ1-1	.	TGCGCCAGCAGCCCCTCCGGAGGGCTGAACACTGAAGCTTTCTTT	CASSPSGGLNTEAFF
.	TRBV12-3/TRBV12-4	TRBJ1-1	.	TGTGCCAGCAGTTCTCACAGTGAAGCTTTCTTT	CASSSHSEAFF
.	TRBV12-5	TRBJ1-2	TRBD1	TGTGCTAGTGCCCCTGACCTGGGACAGGGCTATGGCTACACCTTC	CASAPDLGQGYGYTF
once	TRBV19	TRBJ2-1	.	TGTGCCAGTAGTATTCCCTCCGACAGATTCTCCTACAATGAGCAGTTCTTC	CASSIPSDRFSYNEQFF
once	TRBV18	TRBJ2-6	TRBD2	TGTGCCAGCTCACCACGTACGGGGAGGGGCTCTGGGGCCAACGTCCTGACTTTC	CASSPRTGRGSGANVLTF
.	TRBV27	TRBJ2-7	.	TGTGCCAGCAGTTTAGGTGTTTGGGCAGACTATCCCTACGAGCAGTACTTC	CASSLGVWADYPYEQYF